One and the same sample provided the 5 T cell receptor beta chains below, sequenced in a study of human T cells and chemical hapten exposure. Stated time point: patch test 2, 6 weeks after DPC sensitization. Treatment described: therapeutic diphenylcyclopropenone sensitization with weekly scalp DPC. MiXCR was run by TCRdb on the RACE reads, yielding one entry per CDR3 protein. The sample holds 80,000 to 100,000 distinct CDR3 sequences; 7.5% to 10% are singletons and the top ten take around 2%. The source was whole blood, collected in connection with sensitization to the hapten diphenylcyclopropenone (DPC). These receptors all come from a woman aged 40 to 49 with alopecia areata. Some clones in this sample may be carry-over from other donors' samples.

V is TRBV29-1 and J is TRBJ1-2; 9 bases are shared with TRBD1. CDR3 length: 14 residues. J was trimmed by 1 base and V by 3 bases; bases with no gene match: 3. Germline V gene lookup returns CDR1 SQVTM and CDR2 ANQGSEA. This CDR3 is CSVEDRGLNYGYTF. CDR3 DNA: TGCAGCGTTGAGGACAGGGGTCTTAACTATGGCTACACCTTC. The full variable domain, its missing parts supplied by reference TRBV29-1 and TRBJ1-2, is SAVISQKPSRDICQRGTSLTIQCQVDSQVTMMFWYRQQPGQSLTLIATANQGSEATYESGFVIDKFPISRPNLTFSTLTVSNMSPEDSSIYLCSVEDRGLNYGYTFGSGTRLTVV.

The CDR3 reads CASSLDGRGNSDTQYF. The CDR3 nucleotides read TGTGCCAGCAGCTTAGACGGCAGGGGGAATTCGGATACGCAGTATTTT. The chain is built from TRBV7-2 and TRBJ2-3, with 7 bases fitting TRBD1. V dropped 1 base and J dropped 6; count of bases not matched to a gene: 10. From germline, CDR1 is SGHTA and CDR2 FQGNSA. The CDR3 extends over 16 amino acids. Together with reference TRBV7-2 and TRBJ2-3, the CDR3 gives the full variable domain: GAGVSQSPSNKVTEKGKDVELRCDPISGHTALYWYRQSLGQGLEFLIYFQGNSAPDKSGLPSDRFSAERTGGSVSTLTIQRTQQEDSAVYLCASSLDGRGNSDTQYFGPGTRLTVL.

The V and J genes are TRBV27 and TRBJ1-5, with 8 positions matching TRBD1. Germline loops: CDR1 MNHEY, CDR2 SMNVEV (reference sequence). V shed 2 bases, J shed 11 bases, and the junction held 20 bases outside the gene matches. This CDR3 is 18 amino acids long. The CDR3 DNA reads TGTGCCAGCAGTTTAAGAGGGCGACAGGGGATGATGGGAATGGCCCAGCATTTT. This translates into CASSLRGRQGMMGMAQHF.

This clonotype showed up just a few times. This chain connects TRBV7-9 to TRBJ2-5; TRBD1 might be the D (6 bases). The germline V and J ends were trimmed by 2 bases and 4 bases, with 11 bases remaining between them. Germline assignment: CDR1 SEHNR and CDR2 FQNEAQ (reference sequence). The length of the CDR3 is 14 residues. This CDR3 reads CASSLHTGLETQYF. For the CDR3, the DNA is TGTGCCAGCAGCTTACATACAGGGCTAGAGACCCAGTACTTC.

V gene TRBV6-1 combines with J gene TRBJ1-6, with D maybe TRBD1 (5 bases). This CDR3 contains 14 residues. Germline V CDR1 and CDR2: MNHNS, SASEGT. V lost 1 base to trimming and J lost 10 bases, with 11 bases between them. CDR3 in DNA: TGTGCCAGCAGTGAAGACAGGTGGCCCTCACCCCTCCACTTT. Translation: CASSEDRWPSPLHF.